A selection of T cell receptor beta chains follows, all from one sample in a study of T cell changes during pregnancy in multiple sclerosis. TCRdb keeps only in-frame clones here, not all; method: immunoSEQ multiplex PCR. The table includes roughly 87,000 clones, approximately 90% detected once. This specimen consisted of PBMCs, obtained in the first trimester of pregnancy. The receptor source for this set is a female donor in good health, serving as a control in a pregnancy study. Some clones in this sample may be carry-over from other donors' samples. Both conserved end residues are part of each CDR3. The order of the fields is V gene, D gene, clone size, J gene, CDR3 DNA, CDR3 protein. D genes are given only for firm matches. Clone size appears in some rows only: once, few, many, or a class for an expanded clone.

V: TRBV5-4; D: -; size: -; J: TRBJ2-7; DNA: TGTGCCTTCAGCAGGGGCGGGTACGAGCAGTACTTC; CDR3: CAFSRGGYEQYF
V: TRBV2; D: -; size: few; J: TRBJ2-7; DNA: TGTGCCAGCAGTCAGCGGGACGAGCAGTACTTC; CDR3: CASSQRDEQYF
V: TRBV30; D: TRBD2; size: -; J: TRBJ2-1; DNA: TGTGCCTGGAGTTCGGGAGGCGGGAACAATGAGCAGTTCTTC; CDR3: CAWSSGGGNNEQFF
V: TRBV7-9; D: -; size: -; J: TRBJ2-1; DNA: TGTGCCAGCAGCCCACCGGCCTACAATGAGCAGTTCTTC; CDR3: CASSPPAYNEQFF
V: TRBV4-2; D: -; size: -; J: TRBJ2-7; DNA: TGTGCCAGCAGCCAAGAGGATAGAGGCTACGAGCAGTACTTC; CDR3: CASSQEDRGYEQYF
V: TRBV25-1; D: TRBD2; size: -; J: TRBJ2-2; DNA: TGTGCCAGCGGGGAGGGATTGCGAACCGGGGAGCTGTTTTTT; CDR3: CASGEGLRTGELFF
V: TRBV6-5; D: TRBD1; size: -; J: TRBJ1-1; DNA: TGTGCCAGCAGCCGACAGGGAACCACTGAAGCTTTCTTT; CDR3: CASSRQGTTEAFF
V: TRBV10-3; D: -; size: -; J: TRBJ1-1; DNA: TGTGCCGCAGGGGAAGCGCTGAACACTGAAGCTTTCTTT; CDR3: CAAGEALNTEAFF
V: TRBV28; D: TRBD1; size: once; J: TRBJ2-2; DNA: TGTGCCCGCTTTGGGGACAGCGACACCGGGGAGCTGTTTTTT; CDR3: CARFGDSDTGELFF
V: TRBV19; D: -; size: -; J: TRBJ1-1; DNA: TGTGCCCCCCCTGGGGGGGACACTGAAGCTTTCTTT; CDR3: CAPPGGDTEAFF
V: TRBV6-5; D: TRBD2; size: -; J: TRBJ2-2; DNA: TGTGCCAGCAACCTGGGACTAGCGGGGACCGGGGAGCTGTTTTTT; CDR3: CASNLGLAGTGELFF
V: TRBV5-4; D: -; size: -; J: TRBJ2-7; DNA: TGTGCCAGCAGCTCGCCGGACTCTGCCTACGAGCAGTACTTC; CDR3: CASSSPDSAYEQYF
V: TRBV5-1; D: TRBD1; size: -; J: TRBJ2-5; DNA: TGCGCCAGCAGCGACAGGGGTTTTGGAGAGACCCAGTACTTC; CDR3: CASSDRGFGETQYF
V: TRBV10-3; D: TRBD1; size: -; J: TRBJ2-1; DNA: TGTGCCATCAGTGTAGGGACAGGGGGCAGCGATGAGCAGTTCTTC; CDR3: CAISVGTGGSDEQFF
V: TRBV7-2; D: -; size: -; J: TRBJ2-1; DNA: TGTGCCAGCAGGCCTTTGACGGCCTCAGGAGAGCAGTTCTTC; CDR3: CASRPLTASGEQFF
V: TRBV6-6; D: -; size: -; J: TRBJ1-2; DNA: TGTGCCAGCAGTTACGGGGAGGGCTACACCTTC; CDR3: CASSYGEGYTF
V: TRBV6-1; D: -; size: -; J: TRBJ2-3; DNA: TGTGCCGCGGGGGCGGCAGCCCCAGATACGCAGTATTTT; CDR3: CAAGAAAPDTQYF
V: TRBV4-3; D: TRBD1; size: -; J: TRBJ1-1; DNA: TGCGCCAGCAGCCGCGAGCGACAGGGCAACACTGAAGCTTTCTTT; CDR3: CASSRERQGNTEAFF
V: TRBV15; D: -; size: -; J: TRBJ2-7; DNA: TGTGCCACCAGCAGAGATATCGGCGGGTCCTACGAGCAGTACTTC; CDR3: CATSRDIGGSYEQYF
V: TRBV20-1; D: -; size: -; J: TRBJ1-1; DNA: TGCAGTGCACTTTACACTGAAGCTTTCTTT; CDR3: CSALYTEAFF
V: TRBV11-2; D: -; size: -; J: TRBJ2-7; DNA: TGTGCCAGCAGCCTAAGACTCAACGAGCAGTACTTC; CDR3: CASSLRLNEQYF
V: TRBV5-1; D: -; size: -; J: TRBJ2-5; DNA: TGCGCCAGCAGCTTGGGTGGGCAAACTCAAGAGACCCAGTACTTC; CDR3: CASSLGGQTQETQYF
V: TRBV7-9; D: TRBD1; size: -; J: TRBJ2-7; DNA: TGTGCCAGCAGCCCAACAGGGGCGAGCTCCTACGAGCAGTACTTC; CDR3: CASSPTGASSYEQYF
V: TRBV27; D: TRBD2; size: -; J: TRBJ2-1; DNA: TGTGCCAGCAGTTTATCGGGGCAACTAGCGGGAGTAGACAATGAGCAGTTCTTC; CDR3: CASSLSGQLAGVDNEQFF
V: TRBV28; D: -; size: -; J: TRBJ2-1; DNA: TGTGCCAGCAGTTACAACAGGTACGAGCAGTTCTTC; CDR3: CASSYNRYEQFF
V: TRBV19; D: -; size: -; J: TRBJ2-1; DNA: TGTGCCAGTAGTATATTCCCCCTTAATGAGCAGTTCTTC; CDR3: CASSIFPLNEQFF
V: TRBV14; D: TRBD1; size: -; J: TRBJ2-5; DNA: TGTGCCAGCAGCCAACGCAGGGGGCGGGAGACCCAGTACTTC; CDR3: CASSQRRGRETQYF
V: TRBV5-1; D: TRBD1; size: -; J: TRBJ2-7; DNA: TGCGCCAGCAGCGTGGACAGGGGACCCTACGAGCAGTACTTC; CDR3: CASSVDRGPYEQYF
V: TRBV2; D: -; size: -; J: TRBJ1-2; DNA: TGTGCCAGCAGTGAATTTGTACGGAGACGTGCTAACTATGGCTACACCTTC; CDR3: CASSEFVRRRANYGYTF
V: TRBV11-2; D: -; size: once; J: TRBJ2-3; DNA: TGTGCCAGCAGCTTAGGACTAGTAGATACGCAGTATTTT; CDR3: CASSLGLVDTQYF
V: TRBV25-1; D: -; size: -; J: TRBJ2-3; DNA: TGTGCCAGCAGTCGGAGCCGGGATACGCAGTATTTT; CDR3: CASSRSRDTQYF
V: TRBV5-1; D: TRBD1; size: -; J: TRBJ2-5; DNA: TGCGCCAGCAGCGCGGACAGGGGAGAAGAGACCCAGTACTTC; CDR3: CASSADRGEETQYF
V: TRBV19; D: TRBD2; size: -; J: TRBJ2-2; DNA: TGTGCCAGTAGTACGGGGGGGAGTGGCGGGGAGCTGTTTTTT; CDR3: CASSTGGSGGELFF
V: TRBV14; D: -; size: -; J: TRBJ2-2; DNA: TGTGCCAGCAGCCAAGACAGGGTAGCGAACACCGGGGAGCTGTTTTTT; CDR3: CASSQDRVANTGELFF
V: TRBV7-9; D: -; size: -; J: TRBJ1-2; DNA: TGTGCCAGCAGGCGCCAGGGGAATGGGTATGGCTACACCTTC; CDR3: CASRRQGNGYGYTF
V: TRBV19; D: TRBD2; size: -; J: TRBJ2-1; DNA: TGTGCCAGTAGTATACCCGGGAGGTTCGGTGAGCAGTTCTTC; CDR3: CASSIPGRFGEQFF
V: TRBV15; D: TRBD1; size: -; J: TRBJ1-4; DNA: TGTGCCACCAGCAGAGGTGGGACAGGGAAAAATGAAAAACTGTTTTTT; CDR3: CATSRGGTGKNEKLFF
V: TRBV30; D: TRBD2; size: -; J: TRBJ2-3; DNA: TGTGCCTGGAGTAGGCGCGGGAGGCCGGCATCAGATACGCAGTATTTT; CDR3: CAWSRRGRPASDTQYF
V: TRBV6-4; D: -; size: -; J: TRBJ1-1; DNA: TGTGCCAGCAGTGACTCGAGTGGCACTGAAGCTTTCTTT; CDR3: CASSDSSGTEAFF
V: TRBV5-3; D: TRBD1; size: -; J: TRBJ2-7; DNA: TGTGCCAGAAGCTTGAATCGAAAACCGGGACAGTCCTACGAGCAGTACTTC; CDR3: CARSLNRKPGQSYEQYF
V: TRBV9; D: TRBD1; size: -; J: TRBJ1-1; DNA: TGTGCCAGCAAAAACCCAGGGGGCGAGGACACTGAAGCTTTCTTT; CDR3: CASKNPGGEDTEAFF
V: TRBV5-1; D: -; size: -; J: TRBJ1-5; DNA: TGCGCCAGCAGCTTGGAATTCGGGAATCAGCCCCAGCATTTT; CDR3: CASSLEFGNQPQHF
V: TRBV6-6; D: -; size: -; J: TRBJ2-1; DNA: TGTGCCAGCAGTTATAGGCGGGTCCACAATGAGCAGTTCTTC; CDR3: CASSYRRVHNEQFF
V: TRBV5-1; D: -; size: -; J: TRBJ1-4; DNA: TGCGCCAGCAGCTTGGAGGGGGGGGCTGAAAAACTGTTTTTT; CDR3: CASSLEGGAEKLFF
V: TRBV7-3; D: TRBD1; size: once; J: TRBJ1-1; DNA: TGTGCCAGCAGCTTAACTAAACAGGGGGCCACTGAAGCTTTCTTT; CDR3: CASSLTKQGATEAFF
V: TRBV5-6; D: -; size: once; J: TRBJ2-2; DNA: TGTGCCAGCAGCTGGGGAGAGACCGGGGAGCTGTTTTTT; CDR3: CASSWGETGELFF
V: TRBV9; D: -; size: -; J: TRBJ2-1; DNA: TGTGCCAGCAGCCCCACCCCAGCGAGCCAGTACAATGAGCAGTTCTTC; CDR3: CASSPTPASQYNEQFF
V: TRBV15; D: TRBD1; size: once; J: TRBJ1-2; DNA: TGTGCCACCAGTAACCCGGGACAGTTAGATGGCTACACCTTC; CDR3: CATSNPGQLDGYTF
V: TRBV19; D: -; size: -; J: TRBJ1-2; DNA: TGTGCCTGCTTTTCCACCGGGACAAACTATGGCTACACCTTC; CDR3: CACFSTGTNYGYTF
V: TRBV7-8; D: -; size: -; J: TRBJ2-7; DNA: TGTGCCAGCAGCTTAGAGGGGGGGTTGGACAGGGTCCACGAGCAGTACTTC; CDR3: CASSLEGGLDRVHEQYF
V: TRBV5-8; D: TRBD1; size: -; J: TRBJ1-2; DNA: TGTGCCAGCAGCTACAACAGGGGGTATGGCTACACCTTC; CDR3: CASSYNRGYGYTF
V: TRBV21-1; D: -; size: few; J: TRBJ1-1; DNA: TGTGCCAGCAGCAAAGAAAAGGGCAGGGGGCAGCACACTGAAGCTTTCTTT; CDR3: CASSKEKGRGQHTEAFF
V: TRBV5-6; D: -; size: -; J: TRBJ2-1; DNA: TGTGCCAGCACCCTGGGCGGGGGCACCTACAATGAGCAGTTCTTC; CDR3: CASTLGGGTYNEQFF
V: TRBV19; D: -; size: once; J: TRBJ2-3; DNA: TGTGCCAGTAGTATAGATGTGAGGCAGCTCCCAGATACGCAGTATTTT; CDR3: CASSIDVRQLPDTQYF
V: TRBV2; D: TRBD2; size: -; J: TRBJ2-1; DNA: TGTGCCAGCAGTAGGGGACTAACAAACAATGAGCAGTTCTTC; CDR3: CASSRGLTNNEQFF
V: TRBV2; D: -; size: -; J: TRBJ1-3; DNA: TGTGCCAGCAGTGAGATACAAGGAAACACCATATATTTT; CDR3: CASSEIQGNTIYF
V: TRBV29-1; D: -; size: -; J: TRBJ2-7; DNA: TGCAGCGTTACTCGGGACACCCCCTACGAGCAGTACTTC; CDR3: CSVTRDTPYEQYF
V: TRBV5-6; D: -; size: -; J: TRBJ2-2; DNA: TGTGCCAGCAGCTTTTCCCCCGGCGGGGAGCTGTTTTTT; CDR3: CASSFSPGGELFF
V: TRBV5-5; D: TRBD2; size: once; J: TRBJ2-7; DNA: TGTGCCAGCAGCGCCGGGGGGAACTCCAACGAGCAGTACTTC; CDR3: CASSAGGNSNEQYF
V: TRBV29-1; D: -; size: -; J: TRBJ2-3; DNA: TGCAGCGTTGAAGCTAGCACAGATACGCAGTATTTT; CDR3: CSVEASTDTQYF